This T cell receptor beta chain originates from a study of T cells after posttransplantation cyclophosphamide listed by TCRdb under 2016. About the study as a whole: Using TRB sequencing, the study followed how the T cell repertoire rebuilt after myeloablative bone marrow transplantation with posttransplantation cyclophosphamide given as GVHD prophylaxis. Antigen receptor sequencing was done on samples from 35 PTCy-treated patients and from approximately 17 related bone marrow donors of those patients. TRB sequencing was performed on blood from all 34 PTCy patients with 1-year posttransplant specimens. TRB sequencing was also done on up to roughly 3 additional blood samples from 2 to 5.2 years after transplant in 3 patients, and on pretransplant blood from a handful of patients. TRA and TRB clonality were tightly correlated in several samples, so subsequent TCR analyses focused on TRB only. Public TRB sequences were checked against a database of over 3,500 sequences associated with responses to pathogens, tumor antigens, self-antigens and alloantigens. Overall study results and their limits: The TRB repertoires of T cells infiltrating skin or GI tract showed only limited overlap with the TRB repertoires of T cells in blood. Across over 40 patients, TRB clonality was highly associated with recipient CMV seropositivity and CMV reactivation, and diversity in PTCy patients was similar to diversity in CNI/methotrexate controls. At 1-2 months, donor-recipient similarity was low but rose over the first year, and the later blood repertoires were often dominated by donor CD8+ memory clones.

This clone was detected ten times or more. The antigen it binds to is not known. It has no much larger one-base neighbor in the sample; base qualities were not kept. From cysteine to phenylalanine, the CDR3 is 16 amino acids long. Left in the record is the CDR3 DNA by itself, 48 bases read in frame from the first base. Germline trimming amounts to 2 bases on V and 1 base on J, with 8 as the count of junction bases outside the gene matches. The germline V gene specifies SGHDT as CDR1 and YYEEEE as CDR2. Genomic DNA was the input for TRB sequencing, which was run either with the immunoSEQ assay at survey resolution or with the hsTCRB kit. For the original study's pipeline: The immunoSEQ software handled initial read processing, and the LymphoSeq R package was used for repertoire analyses. Clonality was computed as 1 minus normalized Shannon entropy, and a Gini coefficient was also calculated for each TRB dataset. Phenotypes of unsorted samples were inferred by mapping TRB sequences from sorted subsets of the recipient or donor onto unsorted samples of the same recipient. This immuneACCESS table, as held by TCRdb, lists in-frame sequences with V and J called but not all clones. Of the missing ones, under half trace to an unresolved V gene in checked studies; the others have no known cause. For V, J and clone size, that table is used; D and trimming come from the DNA. The sample records 4,500 to 5,500 clones, none occurring a single time. The ten largest clones take up roughly a sixth of the sample.

The sample's treatment or condition label, decoded: high-dose cyclophosphamide on days +3 and +4 as single-agent GVHD prophylaxis. Busulfan and fludarabine conditioning, a related or unrelated marrow graft, and cyclophosphamide on days +3 and +4 were given to PTCy patients. The PTCy-treated patients were enrolled in a prospective multi-institutional clinical trial. Mononuclear cells from peripheral blood and bone marrow were separated by Ficoll-Hypaque density centrifugation and then cryopreserved. This sequence originates from a female patient aged 25-39 years who received an allogeneic stem cell transplant from an unrelated donor, was CMV-positive, and had acute and chronic GVHD. A transplant means some T cells may be of graft donor rather than patient origin. The chain employs TRBV5-6 and TRBJ2-5; 7 bases in between match TRBD2. This material consisted of PBMCs, taken after allogeneic stem cell transplant with posttransplant cyclophosphamide. CDR3 loop: CASSLGGGRGQETQYF. The sequenced DNA: TGTGCCAGCAGCTTAGGCGGCGGGAGAGGCCAAGAGACCCAGTACTTC. The entire variable domain, with the stretches around the CDR3 drawn from the reference TRBV5-6 and TRBJ2-5 proteins, is DAGVTQSPTHLIKTRGQQVTLRCSPKSGHDTVSWYQQALGQGPQFIFQYYEEEERQRGNFPDRFSGHQFPNYSSELNVNALLLGDSALYLCASSLGGGRGQETQYFGPGTRLLVL.